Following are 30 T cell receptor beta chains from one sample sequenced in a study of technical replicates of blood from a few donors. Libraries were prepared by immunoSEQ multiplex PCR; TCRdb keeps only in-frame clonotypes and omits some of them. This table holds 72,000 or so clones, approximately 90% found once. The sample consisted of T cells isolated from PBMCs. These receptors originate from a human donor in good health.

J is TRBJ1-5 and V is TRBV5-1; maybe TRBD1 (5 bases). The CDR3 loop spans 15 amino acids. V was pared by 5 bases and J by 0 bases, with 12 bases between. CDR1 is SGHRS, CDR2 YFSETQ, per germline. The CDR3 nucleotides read TGCGCCAGCAGATACGACAGCTCTAGCAATCAGCCCCAGCATTTT. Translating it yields CASRYDSSSNQPQHF.

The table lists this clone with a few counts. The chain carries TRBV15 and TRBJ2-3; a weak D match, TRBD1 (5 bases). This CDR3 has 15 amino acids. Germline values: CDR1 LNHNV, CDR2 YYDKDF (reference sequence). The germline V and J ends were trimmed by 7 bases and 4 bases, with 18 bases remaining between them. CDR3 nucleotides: TGTGCCACCACGAGAAGACAGACAACCTCAGATACGCAGTATTTT. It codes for CATTRRQTTSDTQYF.

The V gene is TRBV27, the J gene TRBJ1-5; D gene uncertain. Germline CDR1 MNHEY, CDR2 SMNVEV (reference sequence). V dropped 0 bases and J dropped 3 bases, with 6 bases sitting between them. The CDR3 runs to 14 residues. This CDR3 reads CASSLSLYNQPQHF. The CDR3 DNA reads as TGTGCCAGCAGTTTATCACTGTACAATCAGCCCCAGCATTTT.

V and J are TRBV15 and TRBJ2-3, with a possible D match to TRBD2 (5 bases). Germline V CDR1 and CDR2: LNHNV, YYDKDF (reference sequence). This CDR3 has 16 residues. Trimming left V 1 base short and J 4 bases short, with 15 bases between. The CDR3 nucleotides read TGTGCCACCAGCAGAGCTGCGGTCCCTAGCCCAGATACGCAGTATTTT. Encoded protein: CATSRAAVPSPDTQYF.

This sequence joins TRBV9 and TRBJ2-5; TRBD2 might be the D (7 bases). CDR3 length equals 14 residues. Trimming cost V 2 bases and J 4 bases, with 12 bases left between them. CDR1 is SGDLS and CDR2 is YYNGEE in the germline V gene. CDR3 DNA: TGTGCCAGCAGCGTTCGGGGGGCCGTAGAGACCCAGTACTTC. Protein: CASSVRGAVETQYF.

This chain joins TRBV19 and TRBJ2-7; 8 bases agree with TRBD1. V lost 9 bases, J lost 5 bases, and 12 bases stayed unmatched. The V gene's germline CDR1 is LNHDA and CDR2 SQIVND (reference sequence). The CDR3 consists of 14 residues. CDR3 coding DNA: TGTGCCAGCCACCTGGGACAGGACAACGACGAGCAGTACTTC. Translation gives CASHLGQDNDEQYF.

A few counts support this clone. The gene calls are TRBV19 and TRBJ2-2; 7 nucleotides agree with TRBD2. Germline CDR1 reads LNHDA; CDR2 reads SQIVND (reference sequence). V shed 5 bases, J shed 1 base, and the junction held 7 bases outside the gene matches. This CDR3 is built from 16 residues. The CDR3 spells CASSRGASGNTGELFF. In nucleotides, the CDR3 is TGTGCCAGTAGTCGAGGGGCTAGCGGGAACACCGGGGAGCTGTTTTTT.

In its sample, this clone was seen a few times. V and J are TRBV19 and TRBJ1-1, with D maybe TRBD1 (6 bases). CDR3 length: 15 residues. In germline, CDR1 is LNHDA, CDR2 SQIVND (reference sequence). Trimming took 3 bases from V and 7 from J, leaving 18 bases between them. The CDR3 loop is CASSIRKAGDGEAFF. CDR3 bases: TGTGCCAGTAGTATTCGTAAGGCAGGGGATGGTGAAGCTTTCTTT.

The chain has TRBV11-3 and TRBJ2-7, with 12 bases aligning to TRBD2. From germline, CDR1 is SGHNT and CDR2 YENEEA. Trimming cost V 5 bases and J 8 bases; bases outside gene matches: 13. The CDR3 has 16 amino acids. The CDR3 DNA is TGTGCCAGCAGCGGGGCGGTTCCCGGACTAGCGGGGAAGCAGTACTTC. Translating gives CASSGAVPGLAGKQYF. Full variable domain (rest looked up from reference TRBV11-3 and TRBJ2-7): EAGVVQSPRYKIIEKKQPVAFWCNPISGHNTLYWYLQNLGQGPELLIRYENEEAVDDSQLPKDRFSAERLKGVDSTLKIQPAELGDSAVYLCASSGAVPGLAGKQYFGPGTRLTVT.

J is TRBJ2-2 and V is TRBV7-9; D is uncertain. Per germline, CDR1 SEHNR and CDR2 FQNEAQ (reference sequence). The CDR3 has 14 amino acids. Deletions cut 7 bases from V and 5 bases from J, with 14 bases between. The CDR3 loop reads CASTYGARTGELFF. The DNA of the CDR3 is TGTGCCAGCACCTACGGAGCGCGGACCGGGGAGCTGTTTTTT.

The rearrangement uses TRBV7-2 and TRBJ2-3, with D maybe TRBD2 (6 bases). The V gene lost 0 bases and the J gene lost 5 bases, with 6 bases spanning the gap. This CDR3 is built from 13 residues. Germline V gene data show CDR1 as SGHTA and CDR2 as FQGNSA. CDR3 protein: CASSLAAGDTQYF. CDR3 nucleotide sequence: TGTGCCAGCAGCTTAGCAGCGGGAGATACGCAGTATTTT.

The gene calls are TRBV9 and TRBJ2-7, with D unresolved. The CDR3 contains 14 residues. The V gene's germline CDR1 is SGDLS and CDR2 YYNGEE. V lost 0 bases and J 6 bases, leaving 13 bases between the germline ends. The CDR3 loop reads CASSVDSRSPEQYF. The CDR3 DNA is TGTGCCAGCAGCGTAGACTCGAGGTCGCCCGAGCAGTACTTC.

CDR3 sequence: CASSPSGFSYNEQFF. CDR3 DNA: TGTGCCAGCAGCCCAAGCGGGTTCTCCTACAATGAGCAGTTCTTC. V gene TRBV5-8 combines with J gene TRBJ2-1, with D tentatively TRBD2 (6 bases). Trimming pared 4 bases from V and 0 bases from J, leaving 11 bases between. This CDR3 has 15 residues. CDR1 and CDR2 from the germline V gene are SGHTS and YDEGEE.

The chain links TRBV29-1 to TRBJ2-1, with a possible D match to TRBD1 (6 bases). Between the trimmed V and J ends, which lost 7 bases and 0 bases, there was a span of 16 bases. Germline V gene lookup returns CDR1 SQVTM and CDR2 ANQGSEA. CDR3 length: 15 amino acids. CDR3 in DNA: TGCAGCGCCGTAGAAGACAGGAGCTCCTACAATGAGCAGTTCTTC. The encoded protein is CSAVEDRSSYNEQFF.

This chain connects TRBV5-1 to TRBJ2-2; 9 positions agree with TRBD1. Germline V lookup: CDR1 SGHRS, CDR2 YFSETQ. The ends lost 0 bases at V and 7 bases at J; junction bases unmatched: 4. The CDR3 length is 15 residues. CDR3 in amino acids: CASSLDRGQYGELFF. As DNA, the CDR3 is TGCGCCAGCAGCTTGGACAGGGGGCAATACGGGGAGCTGTTTTTT.

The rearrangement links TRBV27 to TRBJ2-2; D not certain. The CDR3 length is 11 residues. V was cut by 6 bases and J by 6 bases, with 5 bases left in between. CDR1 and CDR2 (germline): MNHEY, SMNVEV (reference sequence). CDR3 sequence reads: CASRSSGELFF. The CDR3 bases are TGTGCCAGCAGGAGCTCCGGGGAGCTGTTTTTT.

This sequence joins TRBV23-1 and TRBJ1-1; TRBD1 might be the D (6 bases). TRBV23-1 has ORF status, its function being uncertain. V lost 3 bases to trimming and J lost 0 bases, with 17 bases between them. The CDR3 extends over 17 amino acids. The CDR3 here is CASSHSWTVPMNTEAFF. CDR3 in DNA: TGCGCCAGCAGTCATAGTTGGACAGTCCCTATGAACACTGAAGCTTTCTTT.

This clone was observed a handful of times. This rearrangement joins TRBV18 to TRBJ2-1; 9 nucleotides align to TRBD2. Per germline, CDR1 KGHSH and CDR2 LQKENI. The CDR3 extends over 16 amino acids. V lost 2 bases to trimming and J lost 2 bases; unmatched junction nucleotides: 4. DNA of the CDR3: TGTGCCAGCTCACCAAGGGGACTAGCAACCTACAATGAGCAGTTCTTC. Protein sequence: CASSPRGLATYNEQFF.

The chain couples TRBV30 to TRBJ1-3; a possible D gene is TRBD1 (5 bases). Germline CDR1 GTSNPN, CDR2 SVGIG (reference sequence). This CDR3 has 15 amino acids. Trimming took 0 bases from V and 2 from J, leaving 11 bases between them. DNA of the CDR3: TGTGCCTGGAGTGTACGTACAGGAACTGGAAACACCATATATTTT. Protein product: CAWSVRTGTGNTIYF.

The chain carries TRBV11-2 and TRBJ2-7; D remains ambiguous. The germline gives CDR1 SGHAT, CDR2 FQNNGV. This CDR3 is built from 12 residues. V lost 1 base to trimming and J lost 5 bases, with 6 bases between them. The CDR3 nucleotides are TGTGCCAGCAGCTTAGTGAGAAACGAGCAGTACTTC. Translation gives CASSLVRNEQYF.

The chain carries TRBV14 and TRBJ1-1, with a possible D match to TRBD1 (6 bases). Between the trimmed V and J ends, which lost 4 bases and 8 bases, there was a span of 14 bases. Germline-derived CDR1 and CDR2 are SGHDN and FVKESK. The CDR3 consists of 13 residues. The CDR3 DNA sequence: TGTGCCAGCAGCCCACCGGACAGTACAGAAGCTTTCTTT. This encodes CASSPPDSTEAFF.

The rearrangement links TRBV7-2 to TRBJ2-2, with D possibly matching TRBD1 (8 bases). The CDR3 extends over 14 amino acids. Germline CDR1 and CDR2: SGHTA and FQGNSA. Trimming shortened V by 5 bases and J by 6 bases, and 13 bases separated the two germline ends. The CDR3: CASSGQGGSGELFF. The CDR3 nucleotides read TGTGCCAGCAGCGGACAGGGAGGGTCCGGGGAGCTGTTTTTT.

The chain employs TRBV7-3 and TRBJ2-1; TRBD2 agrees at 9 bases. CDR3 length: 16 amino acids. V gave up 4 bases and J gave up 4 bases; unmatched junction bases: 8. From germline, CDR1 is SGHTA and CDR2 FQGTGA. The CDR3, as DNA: TGTGCCAGCAGCTCCAGTGGGAGCGGGAGGTACAATGAGCAGTTCTTC. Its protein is CASSSSGSGRYNEQFF.

For the CDR3, the DNA is TGCAGCGTTGCCCACAGGTTAAGCTCCTACGAGCAGTACTTC. This sequence encodes CSVAHRLSSYEQYF. The gene calls are TRBV29-1 and TRBJ2-7; D perhaps matches TRBD1 (5 bases). This CDR3 region has 14 residues. Per germline, CDR1 SQVTM and CDR2 ANQGSEA. The V end lost 4 bases, the J end lost 0 bases, and 13 bases lay between the germline ends.

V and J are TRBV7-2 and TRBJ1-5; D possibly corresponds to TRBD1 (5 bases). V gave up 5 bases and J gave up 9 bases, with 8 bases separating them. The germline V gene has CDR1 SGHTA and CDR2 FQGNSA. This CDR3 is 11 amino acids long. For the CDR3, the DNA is TGTGCCAGCAGCGCTCAGGGGCCCCAGCATTTT. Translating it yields CASSAQGPQHF.

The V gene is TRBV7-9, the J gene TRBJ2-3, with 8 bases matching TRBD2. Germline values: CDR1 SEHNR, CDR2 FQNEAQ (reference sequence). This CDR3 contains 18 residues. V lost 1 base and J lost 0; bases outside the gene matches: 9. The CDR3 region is CASSLGGLAFISTDTQYF. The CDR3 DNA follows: TGTGCCAGCAGCTTAGGAGGACTAGCTTTTATCAGCACAGATACGCAGTATTTT.

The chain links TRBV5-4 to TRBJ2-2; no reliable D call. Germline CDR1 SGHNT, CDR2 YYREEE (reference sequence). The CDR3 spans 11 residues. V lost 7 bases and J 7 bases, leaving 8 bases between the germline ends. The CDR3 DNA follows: TGTGCCAGCCACGGTGTCGGGGAGCTGTTTTTT. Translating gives CASHGVGELFF.

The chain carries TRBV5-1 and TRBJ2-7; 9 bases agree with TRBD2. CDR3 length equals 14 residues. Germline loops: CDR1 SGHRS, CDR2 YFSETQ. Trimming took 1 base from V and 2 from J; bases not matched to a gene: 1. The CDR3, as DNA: TGCGCCAGCAGCTTGACTAGCGGGCCCTACGAGCAGTACTTC. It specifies CASSLTSGPYEQYF.

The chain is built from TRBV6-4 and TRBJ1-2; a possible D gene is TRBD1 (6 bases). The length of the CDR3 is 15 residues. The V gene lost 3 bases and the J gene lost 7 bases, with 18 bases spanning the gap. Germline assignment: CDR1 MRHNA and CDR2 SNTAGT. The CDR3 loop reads CASSEYSDSPFGYTF. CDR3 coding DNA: TGTGCCAGCAGTGAATATTCGGACAGCCCTTTTGGCTACACCTTC.

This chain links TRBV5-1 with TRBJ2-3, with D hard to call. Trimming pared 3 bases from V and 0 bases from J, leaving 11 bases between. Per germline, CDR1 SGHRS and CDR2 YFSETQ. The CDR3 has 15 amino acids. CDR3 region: CASSSIHSSTDTQYF. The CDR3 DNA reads TGCGCCAGCAGCTCCATACATTCTAGCACAGATACGCAGTATTTT.